This entry describes one TCR beta chain. Germline values: CDR1 SGHRS, CDR2 YFSETQ. The V end lost 2 bases, the J end lost 2 bases, and 16 bases lay between the germline ends. The CDR3 runs 16 residues. Libraries were prepared by immunoSEQ multiplex PCR; TCRdb keeps only in-frame clonotypes and omits some of them. The table records 25,000 to 30,000 clones, more than 75% of them present only once. The source of the sample is a study of lymphopenia after photon versus proton radiotherapy. This receptor was obtained from a woman in her fifties or sixties with cholangiocarcinoma. Some clones in this sample may be carry-over from other donors' samples. The J gene is TRBJ1-2, the V gene TRBV5-1, with a tentative D call TRBD1 (5 bases). The material was peripheral blood, obtained from a patient treated with proton-based radiotherapy. CDR3 DNA: TGCGCCAGCAGCTTTCTGGGGAGTCAGGGCAACTATGGCTACACCTTC. Amino acids: CASSFLGSQGNYGYTF.